Below, 23 T cell receptor beta chains from the same sample are listed, as sequenced in a study of T cells in Graves' hyperthyroidism and ophthalmopathy. TCR beta CDR3 region amplification was performed from RNA transcripts. Initially, a first-round RT-PCR of the TCR CDR3 employed the HTBI primer set. Each CDR3 protein is one row after TCRdb ran MiXCR on the multiplex PCR reads. The sample lists about 560,000 distinct CDR3 sequences; around 17% were seen once. The sample comprised blood. These receptors were taken from a woman younger than 30 with Graves' hyperthyroidism.

This clonotype was observed many times. The rearrangement joins TRBV12-3 or TRBV12-4 to TRBJ1-1; D not certain. The CDR3 spans 14 residues. Deletions cut 6 bases from V and 0 bases from J, with 11 bases between. CDR3 amino acids: CASRSGLLNTEAFF. In DNA, the CDR3 is TGTGCCAGCAGGTCCGGACTGTTGAACACTGAAGCTTTCTTT.

This clonotype has more than one count but fewer than ten. The chain employs TRBV20-1 and TRBJ2-3; 9 nucleotides align to TRBD2. Germline CDR1 and CDR2: DFQATT and SNEGSKA (reference sequence). V was clipped by 5 bases and J by 10 bases; unmatched bases: 13. The CDR3 contains 14 residues. The CDR3 DNA sequence: TGCAGTGCTTTCTGGCGGGGGGGCCTCGATGCGCAGTATTTT. Translated, it gives CSAFWRGGLDAQYF.

Comment on this clonotype: A much larger clone lies a single base off, so this may be a read error. The CDR3 region is CVWSQADTQYF. In nucleotides, the CDR3 is TGTGTCTGGAGTCAGGCAGATACGCAGTATTTT. V gene TRBV30 combines with J gene TRBJ2-3; D is unresolved. The CDR3 totals 11 residues. Germline CDR1 and CDR2: GTSNPN and SVGIG (reference sequence).

This rearrangement joins TRBV7-6 to TRBJ1-6; D is perhaps TRBD1 (5 bases). CDR1 and CDR2 (germline): SGHVS, FNYEAQ. V shed 5 bases and J shed 7 bases, with 15 bases lying between them. The CDR3 length is 15 residues. The CDR3 DNA reads TGTGCCAGCAGCCCCCGCGACAGTTCCAATTCACCCCTCCACTTT. Its translation is CASSPRDSSNSPLHF. Full variable domain (outside the CDR3, taken from reference TRBV7-6 and TRBJ1-6): GAGVSQSPRYKVTKRGQDVALRCDPISGHVSLYWYRQALGQGPEFLTYFNYEAQQDKSGLPNDRFSAERPEGSISTLTIQRTEQRDSAMYRCASSPRDSSNSPLHFGNGTRLTVT.

Only a few counts were recorded for this clonotype. CDR3 residues: CAIRPDRGSFSPLHF. Written as DNA, the CDR3 is TGTGCCATCCGACCCGACAGGGGTTCTTTTTCACCCCTCCACTTT. V usage is TRBV10-3 and J usage is TRBJ1-6; TRBD1 matches at 8 bases. The CDR3 is 15 residues long. V was clipped by 8 bases and J by 9 bases; unmatched bases: 12. The germline CDR1 and CDR2 sequences are ENHRY and SYGVKD.

The gene calls are TRBV12-3 or TRBV12-4 and TRBJ2-3, with D possibly being TRBD1 or TRBD2 (5 bases each). V gave up 5 bases and J gave up 6 bases, with 24 bases separating them. This CDR3 is built from 17 residues. CDR3 nucleotide sequence: TGTGCCAGCAGTCCCCGCCTAGGGACGGAGGTCCGCGATACGCAGTATTTT. Protein sequence: CASSPRLGTEVRDTQYF.

This clonotype was seen repeatedly, ten times or more. V usage is TRBV6-1 and J usage is TRBJ2-1; D is perhaps TRBD2 (5 bases). This CDR3 spans 14 amino acids. Between the trimmed V and J ends, which lost 5 bases and 8 bases, there was a span of 16 bases. Germline loops: CDR1 MNHNS, CDR2 SASEGT. The DNA of the CDR3 is TGTGCCAGCAGTTCCGGCGGGCGGTTGGATGAGCAGTTCTTC. This codes for CASSSGGRLDEQFF.

This clonotype was seen a handful of times. This sequence joins TRBV20-1 and TRBJ2-3; D is undetermined. The germline gives CDR1 DFQATT, CDR2 SNEGSKA (reference sequence). The CDR3 length is 14 residues. V lost 0 bases, J lost 4 bases, and 11 bases lay in between. CDR3 DNA: TGCAGTGCTAGAGATAGGCAGGTTCCAGATACGCAGTATTTT. Amino acids: CSARDRQVPDTQYF.

The chain uses TRBV19 and TRBJ1-5; D gene uncertain. Trimming left V 7 bases short and J 3 bases short, with 7 bases between. CDR3 length: 12 amino acids. CDR1 is LNHDA, CDR2 SQIVND, per germline (reference sequence). In nucleotides, the CDR3 is TGTGCCAGTAAGGAGTACAATCAGCCCCAGCATTTT. This gives the protein CASKEYNQPQHF.

This clonotype was observed a handful of times. V and J are TRBV7-9 and TRBJ2-5, with 7 bases identical to TRBD2. V lost 5 bases, J lost 4 bases, and 13 bases stayed unmatched. CDR1 is SEHNR and CDR2 is FQNEAQ in the germline V gene (reference sequence). The CDR3 contains 16 residues. This CDR3 is CASSPPATSSLETQYF. CDR3 DNA sequence: TGTGCCAGCAGCCCACCCGCGACTAGCAGCCTAGAGACCCAGTACTTC.

This clonotype was seen at least ten times. The V and J genes are TRBV7-2 and TRBJ2-5; D not certain. The V gene's germline CDR1 is SGHTA and CDR2 FQGNSA. The germline V and J ends were trimmed by 5 bases and 5 bases, with 12 bases remaining between them. The CDR3 consists of 13 residues. CDR3 coding DNA: TGTGCCAGCAGCACCCAGTACGTGGAGACCCAGTACTTC. Translating gives CASSTQYVETQYF.

This clonotype has more than one count but fewer than ten. The chain combines TRBV20-1 with TRBJ1-1; tentative D call: TRBD1 (5 bases). Germline V lookup: CDR1 DFQATT, CDR2 SNEGSKA (reference sequence). V lost 6 bases and J lost 4, with 9 bases in between. This CDR3 region has 11 residues. Here the CDR3 reads CSASGPTEAFF. In DNA, the CDR3 is TGCAGTGCCTCAGGGCCCACTGAAGCTTTCTTT.

This clonotype showed up just once. One base away lies a much larger clone, so this may be a sequencing read error. The chain recombines TRBV18 with TRBJ1-1, with a possible D match to TRBD1 (6 bases). Per germline, CDR1 KGHSH and CDR2 LQKENI. The CDR3 is 16 amino acids. The V and J ends lost 4 bases and 5 bases respectively, with 20 bases between them. CDR3 DNA sequence: TGTGCCAGCTCACGACACAGGGATACGACTTCGACTGAAGCTTTCTTT. This gives the protein CASSRHRDTTSTEAFF.

This clonotype was found many times. The rearrangement uses TRBV11-2 and TRBJ2-5; TRBD2 agrees at 10 bases. CDR1 is SGHAT, CDR2 FQNNGV, per germline. The CDR3 consists of 16 residues. Trimming removed 5 bases from V and 2 bases from J; junction bases left unmatched: 8. The CDR3 protein is CASSPWSGRGQETQYF. DNA of the CDR3: TGTGCCAGCAGCCCCTGGAGCGGGAGGGGGCAAGAGACCCAGTACTTC.

DNA for the CDR3: TGCGCCAGCAGAGACCTAACTAGCGAACTAGCCAAAAACATTCAGTACTTC. This codes for CASRDLTSELAKNIQYF. The chain couples TRBV5-1 to TRBJ2-4, with TRBD2 matching 7 bases. Per the germline V gene, CDR1 is SGHRS and CDR2 is YFSETQ. V was clipped by 5 bases and J by 0 bases; unmatched bases: 11. The CDR3 loop spans 17 amino acids.

This clonotype was detected only a few times. This chain uses TRBV4-3 with TRBJ1-2; TRBD1 agrees at 8 bases. The germline gives CDR1 LGHNA, CDR2 YSLEER. V shed 1 base and J 2 bases; nucleotides not matched to a gene: 3. The CDR3 contains 15 residues. The CDR3 here is CASSQGAGGNYGYTF. The CDR3 DNA reads as TGCGCCAGCAGCCAAGGCGCAGGGGGCAACTATGGCTACACCTTC.

Regarding this clonotype: This clone may be a read error of a much larger clone one base away. The chain employs TRBV2 and TRBJ2-5; D gene ambiguous. There are 14 residues in the CDR3. Germline V gene sequence: CDR1 SNHLY, CDR2 FYNNEI. V was clipped by 0 bases and J by 6 bases, with 11 bases between them. The DNA for the CDR3 is TGTGCCAGCAGTGAAGCGCTCGCGTTTAAGACCCAGTACTTC. This gives the protein CASSEALAFKTQYF. The full variable domain, its missing parts supplied by reference TRBV2 and TRBJ2-5, is EPEVTQTPSHQVTQMGQEVILRCVPISNHLYFYWYRQILGQKVEFLVSFYNNEISEKSEIFDDQFSVERPDGSNFTLKIRSTKLEDSAMYFCASSEALAFKTQYFGPGTRLLVL.

The chain combines TRBV5-1 with TRBJ2-3; D unclear. CDR1 is SGHRS and CDR2 is YFSETQ in the germline V gene. V was trimmed by 7 bases and J by 0 bases, leaving 3 bases between them. This CDR3 has 11 residues. DNA for the CDR3: TGCGCCAGCGCTAGCACAGATACGCAGTATTTT. Translated: CASASTDTQYF.

CDR3 in DNA: TGTGCCACCAGTGAGCAACAGGGGGCTTCTGGCACCGGGGAGCTGTTTTTT. Protein product: CATSEQQGASGTGELFF. The chain combines TRBV24-1 with TRBJ2-2; TRBD1 agrees at 9 bases. Germline V gene lookup returns CDR1 KGHDR and CDR2 SFDVKD. J lost 4 bases, V lost 4 bases, and 9 bases had no gene match. This CDR3 is built from 17 residues.

This chain connects TRBV4-2 to TRBJ2-7; 7 nucleotides line up with TRBD2. This CDR3 region has 16 residues. V trimming: 3 bases; J trimming: 1 base; junction bases outside the gene matches: 9. Germline CDR1 and CDR2: LGHNA and YNFKEQ. CDR3 bases: TGTGCCAGCAGCCATGTATCGGGAGGCCTTTCCTACGAGCAGTACTTC. Amino acid sequence: CASSHVSGGLSYEQYF.

This clonotype showed up many times. The chain joins TRBV7-2 to TRBJ1-2, with no clear D. From germline, CDR1 is SGHTA and CDR2 FQGNSA. CDR3 size: 14 residues. Between the trimmed V and J ends, which lost 9 bases and 8 bases, there was a span of 22 bases. In DNA, the CDR3 is TGTGCCAGTTCCTCCTTCGTCAGCCCGGAGGGCTACACCTTC. Its protein product is CASSSFVSPEGYTF.

This sequence joins TRBV6-1 and TRBJ1-3, with 11 bases matching TRBD1. CDR3 length: 16 residues. Trimming at V came to 6 bases and at J to 2 bases, leaving 6 bases not matched to a gene. Germline values: CDR1 MNHNS, CDR2 SASEGT. In DNA form, the CDR3 reads TGTGCCAGCAGGAAGGACAGGGGGCTCGCTGGAAACACCATATATTTT. It codes for CASRKDRGLAGNTIYF.

The chain combines TRBV10-1 with TRBJ2-3; 7 nucleotides line up with TRBD1. The ends lost 0 bases at V and 4 bases at J; junction bases unmatched: 4. The CDR3 extends over 15 amino acids. Germline V gene lookup returns CDR1 WNHNN and CDR2 SYGVQD (reference sequence). The CDR3: CASSESRQGADTQYF. The CDR3 DNA is TGCGCCAGCAGTGAGTCGAGGCAGGGGGCAGATACGCAGTATTTT.